One T cell receptor beta chain is described in this entry. CDR3 length equals 15 residues. Germline trimming cut 3 bases from V and 0 bases from J; bases unmatched to any gene: 5. CDR1 and CDR2 (germline): DFQATT, SNEGSKA (reference sequence). TCRdb re-called the RT-PCR reads with MiXCR, one entry per CDR3 protein. The table has about 700,000 distinct CDR3 sequences, approximately 15% seen once; the top ten hold 3.6%. Material: memory CD4+ T cells from blood. V usage is TRBV20-1 and J usage is TRBJ2-3, with 8 bases lining up with TRBD2. This TCR came from a female donor in good health, serving as a healthy control. The CDR3 nucleotides are TGCAGTGCTAGTCGGGCTAGCGGGAGCACAGATACGCAGTATTTT. This sequence encodes CSASRASGSTDTQYF.